The clone carrying this T cell receptor beta chain was observed a few times. This sample stems from a study of blood T cell repertoires in COVID-19. Study processing details: Reference gene primers were amplified, and this amplification served to estimate nucleated cell counts. Data came from immunoSEQ multiplex PCR; TCRdb stores just in-frame clones and leaves some out. The DNA gave D and trimming, while V, J and clone size come from that table. The sample gives fewer than 250,000 clones, roughly four fifths of which show up once; around 4% is in the top ten. The V and J ends lost 2 bases and 6 bases respectively, with 10 bases between them. The CDR3 covers 13 residues. Germline V CDR1 and CDR2: MNHEY, SVGAGI.

The clonotype originates from a man aged 50-59 years with acute or convalescent COVID-19. The chain links TRBV6-5 to TRBJ2-5, with a possible D match to TRBD1 (6 bases). The sample comprised peripheral blood. CDR3 residues: CASSYGRDKTQYF. In DNA, the CDR3 is TGTGCCAGCAGTTACGGCAGGGACAAGACCCAGTACTTC.